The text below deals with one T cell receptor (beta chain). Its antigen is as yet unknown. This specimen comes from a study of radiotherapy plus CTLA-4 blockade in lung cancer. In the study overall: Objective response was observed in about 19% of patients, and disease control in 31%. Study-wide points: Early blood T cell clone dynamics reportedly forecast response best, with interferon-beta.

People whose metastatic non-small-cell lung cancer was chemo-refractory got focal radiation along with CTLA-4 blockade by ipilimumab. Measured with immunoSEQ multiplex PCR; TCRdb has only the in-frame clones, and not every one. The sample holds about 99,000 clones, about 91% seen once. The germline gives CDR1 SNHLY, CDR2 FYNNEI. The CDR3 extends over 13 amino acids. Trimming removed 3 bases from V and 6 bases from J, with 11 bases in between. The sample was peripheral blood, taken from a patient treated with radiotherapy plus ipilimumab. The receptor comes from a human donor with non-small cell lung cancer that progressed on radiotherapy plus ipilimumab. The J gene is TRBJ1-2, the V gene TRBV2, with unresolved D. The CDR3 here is CASSEEKPDGYTF. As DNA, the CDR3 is TGTGCCAGCAGTGAGGAGAAGCCGGATGGCTACACCTTC.